This is a list of T cell receptor beta chains from one sample in a study of post-analysis software for immune sequencing data. TCRdb itself ran the PCR reads through MiXCR, one entry per CDR3 protein. Found here are 350,000 to 500,000 distinct CDR3 sequences, roughly 38% of them singletons; the top ten hold approximately 7.7%. Sequenced material: blood. These receptors were taken from a girl aged 2 to 10 with multiple sclerosis. Both conserved end residues are part of each CDR3. D genes are given only for firm matches. Clone size appears in some rows only: once, few, many, or a class for an expanded clone.

TRBV4-1	few	TRBJ2-1	TRBD2	TGCGCCAGCAGCCAAGCCCCGCCGGGACTAGCGGGGGGTCCCTACAATGAGCAGTTCTTC	CASSQAPPGLAGGPYNEQFF
TRBV5-1	NA	TRBJ2-7	NA	TGCGCCAGCAGCGACCAGGCCCTCGACTACGAGCAGTACTTC	CASSDQALDYEQYF
TRBV6-6	NA	TRBJ1-5	NA	TGTGCCAGCAGTTACCACACGAATCAGCCCCAGCATTTT	CASSYHTNQPQHF
TRBV21-1	NA	TRBJ2-3	NA	TGTGCCAGCAGCAAGTCCGCGGGAGTAGTTTCAGATACGCAGTATTTT	CASSKSAGVVSDTQYF
TRBV7-2	NA	TRBJ2-7	TRBD2	TGTGCCAGCAGCAAAAGCGGGGTATCATCCTACGAGCAGTACTTC	CASSKSGVSSYEQYF
TRBV28	NA	TRBJ1-2	TRBD1	TGTGCCAGCAGCTACAGGGGCCGCCTCTATGGCTACACCTTC	CASSYRGRLYGYTF
TRBV20-1	NA	TRBJ2-5	TRBD2	TGCAGTGCTAATCTAGCGGGGGGGCGAGTCGGCAATGAGCAGTACTTC	CSANLAGGRVGNEQYF
TRBV20-1	few	TRBJ2-7	NA	TGCAGTGCTAGAGATTTGGGGGAAATCTACGAGCAGTACTTC	CSARDLGEIYEQYF
TRBV28	NA	TRBJ2-1	NA	TGTGCCAGCAGTTCCCCTCAGGGGAGTGAGCAGTTCTTC	CASSSPQGSEQFF
TRBV20-1	NA	TRBJ2-5	NA	TGCAGTGCTAGAGATGGACTGTTATCGGGGGAGCAGTACTTC	CSARDGLLSGEQYF
TRBV18	few	TRBJ2-3	NA	TGTGCCAGCTCACCGGGACCTGCTCGCACAGATACGCAGTATTTT	CASSPGPARTDTQYF
TRBV20-1	NA	TRBJ2-5	TRBD2	TGCAGTGCTAGGGGGAGCGGGAGGTTCGAGACCCAGTACTTC	CSARGSGRFETQYF
TRBV27	NA	TRBJ2-1	NA	TGTGCCAGCAGTTTACGGGGGAGCTCCTACAATGAGCAGTTCTTC	CASSLRGSSYNEQFF
TRBV29-1	NA	TRBJ2-5	TRBD2	TGCAGCGTCGTACTAGCGGACCAAGGGACCCAGTACTTC	CSVVLADQGTQYF
TRBV5-1	NA	TRBJ2-5	TRBD1	TGCGCCAGCAGAAACCTAGGGGCAGGGGGTCAAGAGACCCAGTACTTC	CASRNLGAGGQETQYF
TRBV6-2/TRBV6-3	few	TRBJ2-7	NA	TGTGCCAGCAGTTATGAGTTACCGGTCCACCCTTACGAGCAGTACTTC	CASSYELPVHPYEQYF
TRBV15	few	TRBJ2-7	NA	TGTGCCACCAGCGGCCAGGGGTGGAACGAGCAGTACTTC	CATSGQGWNEQYF
TRBV14	few	TRBJ2-1	NA	TGTGCCAGCAGCCTATGGGAGATGGGCAATGAGCAGTTCTTC	CASSLWEMGNEQFF
TRBV2	NA	TRBJ1-5	TRBD1	TGTGCCAGCAGCGACAGGGACCCGAGCAATCAGCCCCAGCATTTT	CASSDRDPSNQPQHF
TRBV2	NA	TRBJ1-5	NA	TGTGCCAGCAGCGGGTCCGGGGTACATAATCAGCCCCAGCATTTT	CASSGSGVHNQPQHF
TRBV29-1	NA	TRBJ2-4	NA	TGCAGCGTTGTGGACGGGTTCAGACTAGCCAAAAACATTCAGTACTTC	CSVVDGFRLAKNIQYF
TRBV5-1	few	TRBJ2-7	NA	TGCGCCAGCAGACAGGAACTCTCGGAGCCCCATTACGAGCAGTACTTC	CASRQELSEPHYEQYF
TRBV7-9	few	TRBJ2-4	TRBD1	TGTGCCAGCAGTTCCCGACAGGGGATAGCCAAAAACATTCAGTACTTC	CASSSRQGIAKNIQYF
TRBV6-5	NA	TRBJ1-1	TRBD1	TGTGCCAGCAGCCCGGGACAGAGCCACGCTGAAGCTTTCTTT	CASSPGQSHAEAFF
TRBV12-3/TRBV12-4	few	TRBJ1-2	NA	TGTGCCAGCAGTTCCGGGGATATGAACTATGGCTACACCTTC	CASSSGDMNYGYTF
TRBV20-1	NA	TRBJ1-6	NA	TGCAGTGCTAGATACAGGCAGCGCTATAATTCACCCCTCCACTTT	CSARYRQRYNSPLHF
TRBV27	few	TRBJ1-5	NA	TGTGCCAGCAGTTTACTCGGGGTGAATCAGCCCCAGCATTTT	CASSLLGVNQPQHF
TRBV4-2	NA	TRBJ2-1	NA	TGTGCCAGCAGCCGCCTTGACCAGGACTACAATGAGCAGTTCTTC	CASSRLDQDYNEQFF
TRBV2	NA	TRBJ1-1	NA	TGTGCCAGCATCCGGGGTACCCTGAACACTGAAGCTTTCTTT	CASIRGTLNTEAFF
TRBV7-6	few	TRBJ2-5	NA	TGTGCCAGCAGCTTATCCTTTCAAGAGACCCAGTACTTC	CASSLSFQETQYF
TRBV20-1	few	TRBJ1-5	TRBD1	TGCAGTGCTGCAGTCAGGGGGCGGCTTAATCAGCCCCAGCATTTT	CSAAVRGRLNQPQHF
TRBV6-1	NA	TRBJ1-5	TRBD1	TGTGCCAGCAGTGAAGGGACAGGGGCTGGCAATCAGCCCCAGCATTTT	CASSEGTGAGNQPQHF
TRBV3-1	NA	TRBJ2-7	TRBD2	TGTGCCAGCAGCCAAGTTATAAGTTTAGCGGGAAACCACGAGCAGTACTTC	CASSQVISLAGNHEQYF